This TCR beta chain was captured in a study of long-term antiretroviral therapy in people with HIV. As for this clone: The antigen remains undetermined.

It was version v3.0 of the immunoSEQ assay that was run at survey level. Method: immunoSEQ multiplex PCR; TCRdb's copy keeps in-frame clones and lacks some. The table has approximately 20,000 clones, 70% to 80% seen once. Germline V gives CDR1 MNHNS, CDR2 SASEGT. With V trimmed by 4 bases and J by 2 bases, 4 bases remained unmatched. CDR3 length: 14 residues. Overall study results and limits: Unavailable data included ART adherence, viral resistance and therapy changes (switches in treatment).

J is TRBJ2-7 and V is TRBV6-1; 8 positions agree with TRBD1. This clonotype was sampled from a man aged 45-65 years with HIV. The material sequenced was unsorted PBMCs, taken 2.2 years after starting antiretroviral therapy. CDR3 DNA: TGTGCCAGCAGTGTCAGGGGGCCCGCCTACGAGCAGTACTTC. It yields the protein CASSVRGPAYEQYF.